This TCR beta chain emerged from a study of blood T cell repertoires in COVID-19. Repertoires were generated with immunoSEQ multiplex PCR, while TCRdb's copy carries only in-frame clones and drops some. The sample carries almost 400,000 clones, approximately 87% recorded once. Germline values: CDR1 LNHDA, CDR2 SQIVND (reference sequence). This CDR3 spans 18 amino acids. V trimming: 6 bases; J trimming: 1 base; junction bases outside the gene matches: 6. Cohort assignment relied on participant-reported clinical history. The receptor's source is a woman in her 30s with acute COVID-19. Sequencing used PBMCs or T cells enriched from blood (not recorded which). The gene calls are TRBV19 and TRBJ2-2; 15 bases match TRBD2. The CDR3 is CASSPGLAGGRNTGELFF. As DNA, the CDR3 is TGTGCCAGTAGCCCTGGACTAGCGGGGGGGCGGAACACCGGGGAGCTGTTTTTT.